Presented here are 23 T cell receptor beta chains from one specimen sequenced in a study of blood T cells in healthy people across ages. With a J-beta primer mix and a sample-barcoded 5' primer, a second PCR ran about 6 to 11 cycles. TCRdb passed the 5' RACE reads through MiXCR, listing each CDR3 protein once. Found here are about 680,000 distinct CDR3 sequences, over 45% of them singletons; the top ten hold about a third. Source material: blood. The source is a woman aged 60-75 years in good health.

The V call is TRBV4-2, the J call TRBJ2-7; D not certain. CDR3 length: 14 residues. V gave up 1 base and J gave up 0 bases, with 7 bases separating them. The germline V gene encodes CDR1 LGHNA and CDR2 YNFKEQ. The CDR3: CASSQVRYSYEQYF. Written as DNA, the CDR3 is TGTGCCAGCAGCCAAGTGCGATACTCCTACGAGCAGTACTTC.

The chain carries TRBV3-1 and TRBJ2-5; D is perhaps TRBD2 (6 bases). The CDR3 has 16 amino acids. Trimming cost V 4 bases and J 3 bases, with 18 bases left between them. Germline assignment: CDR1 LGHDT and CDR2 YNNKEL (reference sequence). As DNA, the CDR3 is TGTGCCAGCAGCCTACAACTAGCTGGGAATAAAGAGACCCAGTACTTC. It is translated as CASSLQLAGNKETQYF.

The chain joins TRBV7-9 to TRBJ2-1; tentatively, D is TRBD2 (5 bases). The CDR3 runs to 15 residues. With 2 bases removed from V and 5 bases from J, the gap between germline ends came to 13 bases. Germline CDR1 is SEHNR and CDR2 is FQNEAQ (reference sequence). Here the CDR3 reads CASSLTGLGNNEQFF. In DNA form, the CDR3 reads TGTGCCAGCAGCTTAACGGGGTTGGGAAACAATGAGCAGTTCTTC.

This sequence joins TRBV6-1 and TRBJ1-2; no clear D. Between the trimmed V and J ends, which lost 11 bases and 8 bases, there was a span of 21 bases. This CDR3 has 13 amino acids. Germline assignment: CDR1 MNHNS and CDR2 SASEGT. Here the CDR3 DNA reads TGTGCCTATGGGCCGGACCATTTGTCCGGCTACACCTTC. Translating gives CAYGPDHLSGYTF.

The V call is TRBV7-2, the J call TRBJ2-7; D call uncertain. Trimming cost V 1 base and J 5 bases, with 9 bases left between them. CDR3 length equals 13 residues. Germline V gene sequence: CDR1 SGHTA, CDR2 FQGNSA. CDR3 bases: TGTGCCAGCAGCTTAGAGTTCCGGAACGAGCAGTACTTC. It specifies CASSLEFRNEQYF.

J is TRBJ2-7 and V is TRBV15, with D perhaps matching TRBD1 or TRBD2 (5 bases each). This CDR3 spans 14 amino acids. The germline V and J ends were trimmed by 0 bases and 3 bases, with 9 bases remaining between them. The germline CDR1 and CDR2 sequences are LNHNV and YYDKDF (reference sequence). CDR3 region: CATSRDEGLYEQYF. The CDR3 coding sequence is TGTGCCACCAGCAGAGACGAGGGGCTCTACGAGCAGTACTTC.

The chain uses TRBV29-1 and TRBJ2-3; 10 bases fit TRBD2. The germline gives CDR1 SQVTM, CDR2 ANQGSEA. CDR3 length: 15 amino acids. V shed 2 bases and J 5 bases; nucleotides not matched to a gene: 7. The CDR3 DNA follows: TGCAGCGTTGAAACTAGCGGGAACATGGTAGATACGCAGTATTTT. This encodes CSVETSGNMVDTQYF.

This clonotype was counted a single time. This sequence may be a read error, since a much larger clone differs from it by one base. This sequence joins TRBV5-1 and TRBJ2-1; either TRBD1 or TRBD2 may fit D (5 bases each). The J call could be wrong; TRBJ2-7 is a better fit for the DNA end. CDR1 SGHRS and CDR2 YFSETQ come from the germline V gene. The CDR3 length is 13 residues. The CDR3 reads CASGDPRGNEQYF. The CDR3 DNA sequence: TGCGCCTCTGGGGACCCGAGGGGCAATGAGCAGTACTTC.

This clonotype has a handful of counts. This rearrangement joins TRBV28 to TRBJ2-4; weak D call: TRBD2 (6 bases). Germline V CDR1 and CDR2: MDHEN, SYDVKM. The CDR3 has 16 amino acids. V was shortened by 6 bases and J by 0 bases, with 15 bases between the two germline ends. The CDR3 loop reads CASRPRDLRAKNIQYF. DNA for the CDR3: TGTGCCAGCAGACCCAGGGACTTGCGAGCCAAAAACATTCAGTACTTC.

This clonotype was seen more than once but under ten times. This sequence joins TRBV6-1 and TRBJ2-5; TRBD2 might be the D (6 bases). Between the trimmed V and J ends, which lost 3 bases and 1 base, there was a span of 12 bases. CDR3 size: 15 residues. The germline V gene encodes CDR1 MNHNS and CDR2 SASEGT. The CDR3 nucleotides are TGTGCCAGCAGTGACGGGACTCAACGCCAAGAGACCCAGTACTTC. It translates to CASSDGTQRQETQYF.

This clonotype was counted many times. The genes are TRBV2 and TRBJ2-1, with 9 bases fitting TRBD2. Germline V gives CDR1 SNHLY, CDR2 FYNNEI. This CDR3 spans 14 amino acids. The V segment lost 7 bases and the J segment 7 bases; nucleotides outside the gene matches: 8. In DNA form, the CDR3 reads TGTGCCAGCACCAAGGGGCTAGCGGGAAATGAGCAGTTCTTC. It codes for CASTKGLAGNEQFF. Drawing the rest from reference TRBV2 and TRBJ2-1, the complete variable domain is EPEVTQTPSHQVTQMGQEVILRCVPISNHLYFYWYRQILGQKVEFLVSFYNNEISEKSEIFDDQFSVERPDGSNFTLKIRSTKLEDSAMYFCASTKGLAGNEQFFGPGTRLTVL.

This clonotype was recorded at least ten times. This rearrangement joins TRBV7-2 to TRBJ1-2, with D possibly being TRBD1 (6 bases). V was clipped by 8 bases and J by 3 bases, with 13 bases between them. The CDR3 is made up of 13 amino acids. Germline V CDR1 and CDR2: SGHTA, FQGNSA. This CDR3 is CASLGGADYGYTF. DNA of the CDR3: TGTGCCAGCCTAGGGGGGGCGGACTATGGCTACACCTTC.

Worth noting for this clonotype: Being one base from a much bigger clone, this may be a read error. The chain is built from TRBV25-1 and TRBJ1-2, with a weak D call TRBD1 (6 bases). Germline-derived CDR1 and CDR2 are MGHDK and SYGVNS. The CDR3 loop spans 14 amino acids. The V end was cut by 6 bases, the J end by 4 bases, with 15 bases between. The CDR3 region is CASRGGTSSYGYTF. The CDR3 coding sequence is TGTGCCAGCAGGGGCGGGACAAGCAGCTATGGCTACACCTTC.

As for this clonotype: An end of the junction does not agree with germline; a read error may underlie this. The rearrangement links TRBV11-2 to TRBJ2-7, with 8 bases aligning to TRBD2. The CDR3 runs to 14 residues. From germline, CDR1 is SGHAT and CDR2 FQNNGV. The chain's CDR3 is CANSLGISGTEQYF. Written as DNA, the CDR3 is TGTGCCAACAGCTTAGGGATTAGCGGGACCGAGCAGTACTTC.

The chain has TRBV5-1 and TRBJ2-3; TRBD2 aligns across 11 bases. CDR1 and CDR2 from the germline V gene are SGHRS and YFSETQ. CDR3 length equals 14 residues. The V and J ends lost 5 bases and 6 bases, in that order; junction bases with no gene match: 5. CDR3 nucleotides: TGCGCCAGCAGTCCTAGCGGGAGGTACGATACGCAGTATTTT. Translated: CASSPSGRYDTQYF.

The gene calls are TRBV5-1 and TRBJ2-3; TRBD1 is a possible D gene (5 bases). Trimming shortened V by 4 bases and J by 2 bases, and 14 bases separated the two germline ends. The CDR3 length is 15 residues. Germline CDR1 SGHRS, CDR2 YFSETQ. In DNA, the CDR3 is TGCGCCAGCAGCAGATGGGGCGGCCTCACAGATACGCAGTATTTT. Translation gives CASSRWGGLTDTQYF.

The V gene is TRBV15, the J gene TRBJ1-2, with TRBD1 matching over 12 bases. Germline trimming cut 5 bases from V and 7 bases from J; bases unmatched to any gene: 8. In germline, CDR1 is LNHNV, CDR2 YYDKDF (reference sequence). The CDR3 extends over 15 amino acids. CDR3 sequence (DNA): TGTGCCACCAGCGTCCGGGACAGGGGGCTACCTGGCTACACCTTC. Protein: CATSVRDRGLPGYTF.

The sample holds many counts of this clonotype. The chain has TRBV5-1 and TRBJ2-1, with unresolved D. Per the germline V gene, CDR1 is SGHRS and CDR2 is YFSETQ. This CDR3 has 11 amino acids. V lost 1 base to trimming and J lost 7 bases, with 3 bases between them. DNA for the CDR3: TGCGCCAGCAGCTTGAGTAATGAGCAGTTCTTC. Amino acids: CASSLSNEQFF. Drawing the rest from reference TRBV5-1 and TRBJ2-1, the complete variable domain is KAGVTQTPRYLIKTRGQQVTLSCSPISGHRSVSWYQQTPGQGLQFLFEYFSETQRNKGNFPGRFSGRQFSNSRSEMNVSTLELGDSALYLCASSLSNEQFFGPGTRLTVL.

CDR3 sequence (DNA): TGCAGCGTTGTCGGACAAGGGGGCACCGGGGAGCTGTTTTTT. It yields the protein CSVVGQGGTGELFF. The V call is TRBV29-1, the J call TRBJ2-2; the D gene is possibly TRBD1 (6 bases). The germline V gene encodes CDR1 SQVTM and CDR2 ANQGSEA. The CDR3 length is 14 residues. The germline V and J ends were trimmed by 4 bases and 4 bases, with 13 bases remaining between them.

As to this clonotype: The germline gene is not matched at one end of the junction; a read error may be the cause. The gene calls are TRBV30 and TRBJ2-1; 11 positions agree with TRBD2. This CDR3 is 17 amino acids long. Germline-derived CDR1 and CDR2 are GTSNPN and SVGIG (reference sequence). The DNA for the CDR3 is TGTGCCTGGAGTGTAATTAGCGGGAGGGCCCCCTACAGTGAGCAGTTCTTC. Protein sequence: CAWSVISGRAPYSEQFF.

This clonotype was seen just once. An end of the junction does not agree with germline; a read error may underlie this. This chain links TRBV20-1 with TRBJ2-3; maybe TRBD1 (5 bases). Germline V gene data show CDR1 as DFQATT and CDR2 as SNEGSKA (reference sequence). The CDR3 has 13 residues. CDR3 DNA sequence: TGCAGTGCTCAGTGGGGCGGCACAGATACGCGGTATTTT. Translation: CSAQWGGTDTRYF.

This chain joins TRBV27 and TRBJ1-6, with D hard to call. V was shortened by 4 bases and J by 5 bases, with 18 bases between the two germline ends. The CDR3 runs to 17 residues. Germline V CDR1 and CDR2: MNHEY, SMNVEV (reference sequence). Written as DNA, the CDR3 is TGTGCCAGCAGTTCATCCCCAAGATTGGTACATAATTCACCCCTCCACTTT. It codes for CASSSSPRLVHNSPLHF.

The V gene is TRBV12-3 or TRBV12-4, the J gene TRBJ1-1; D might be TRBD1 (6 bases). V was shortened by 5 bases and J by 3 bases, with 16 bases between the two germline ends. This CDR3 contains 15 residues. CDR3 sequence reads: CASSPNGGPDTEAFF. CDR3 nucleotides: TGTGCCAGCAGTCCCAACGGGGGGCCAGACACTGAAGCTTTCTTT.